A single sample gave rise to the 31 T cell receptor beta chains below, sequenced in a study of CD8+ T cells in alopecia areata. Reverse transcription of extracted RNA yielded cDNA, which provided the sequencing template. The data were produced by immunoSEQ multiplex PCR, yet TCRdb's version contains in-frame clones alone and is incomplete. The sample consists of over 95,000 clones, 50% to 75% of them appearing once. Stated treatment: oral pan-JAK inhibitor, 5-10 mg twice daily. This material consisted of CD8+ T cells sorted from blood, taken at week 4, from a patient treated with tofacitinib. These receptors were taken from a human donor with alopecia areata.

This CDR3 is CASSSEGKSTEAFF. CDR3 nucleotides: TGTGCCAGCAGCTCCGAGGGCAAAAGCACTGAAGCTTTCTTT. The chain is built from TRBV7-8 and TRBJ1-1, with unresolved D. The V gene lost 4 bases and the J gene lost 4 bases, with 13 bases spanning the gap. The CDR3 loop spans 14 amino acids. CDR1 is SGHVS, CDR2 FQNEAQ, per germline.

CDR3 bases: TGCGCCAGCAGTGAAGGGCAGGGAGAGTTCCAAGAGACCCAGTACTTC. Translation gives CASSEGQGEFQETQYF. V is TRBV10-1 and J is TRBJ2-5, with D perhaps assigned TRBD1 or TRBD2 (5 bases each). Germline-derived CDR1 and CDR2 are WNHNN and SYGVQD (reference sequence). V lost 3 bases and J lost 1, with 15 bases in between. The CDR3 consists of 16 residues.

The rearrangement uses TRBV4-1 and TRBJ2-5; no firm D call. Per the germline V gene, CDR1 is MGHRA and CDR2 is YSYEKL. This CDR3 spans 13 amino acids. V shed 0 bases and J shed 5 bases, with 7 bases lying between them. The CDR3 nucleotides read TGCGCCAGCAGCCAAGAAGTGGAGGAGACCCAGTACTTC. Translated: CASSQEVEETQYF.

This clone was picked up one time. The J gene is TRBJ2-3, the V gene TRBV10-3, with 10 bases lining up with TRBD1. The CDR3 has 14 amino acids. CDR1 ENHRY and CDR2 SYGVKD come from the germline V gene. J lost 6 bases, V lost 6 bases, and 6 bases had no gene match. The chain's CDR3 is CAISSGQGTDTQYF. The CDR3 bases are TGTGCCATCAGCTCGGGACAGGGGACGGATACGCAGTATTTT.

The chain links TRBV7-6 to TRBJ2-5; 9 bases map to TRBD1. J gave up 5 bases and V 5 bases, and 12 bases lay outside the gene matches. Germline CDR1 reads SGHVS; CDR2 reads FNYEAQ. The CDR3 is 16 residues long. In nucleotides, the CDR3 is TGTGCCAGCAGCCTCCCGGACAGGGGTTGGGAGGAGACCCAGTACTTC. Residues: CASSLPDRGWEETQYF.

The CDR3 DNA reads as TGTGCCAGCAGCTTTAGAGGTGGCGCCTACGAGCAGTACTTC. As protein: CASSFRGGAYEQYF. V usage is TRBV9 and J usage is TRBJ2-7; D is uncertain. CDR1 and CDR2 from the germline V gene are SGDLS and YYNGEE. There are 14 residues in the CDR3. Between the trimmed V and J ends, which lost 4 bases and 2 bases, there was a span of 13 bases.

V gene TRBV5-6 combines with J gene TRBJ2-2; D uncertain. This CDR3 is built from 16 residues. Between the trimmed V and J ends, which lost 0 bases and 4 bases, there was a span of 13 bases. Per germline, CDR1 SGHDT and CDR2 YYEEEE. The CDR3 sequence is CASSLDPGPGTGELFF. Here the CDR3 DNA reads TGTGCCAGCAGCTTGGACCCCGGCCCCGGCACCGGGGAGCTGTTTTTT.

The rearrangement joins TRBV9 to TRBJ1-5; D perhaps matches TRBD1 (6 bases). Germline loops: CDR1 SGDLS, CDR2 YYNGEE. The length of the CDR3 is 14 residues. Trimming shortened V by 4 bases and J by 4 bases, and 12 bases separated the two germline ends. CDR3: CASSPQGGNQPQHF. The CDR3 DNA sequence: TGTGCCAGCAGCCCTCAAGGGGGGAATCAGCCCCAGCATTTT.

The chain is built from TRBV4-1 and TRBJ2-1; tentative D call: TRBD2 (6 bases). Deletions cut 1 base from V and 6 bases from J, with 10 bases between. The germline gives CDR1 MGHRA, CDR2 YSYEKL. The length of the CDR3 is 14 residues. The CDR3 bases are TGCGCCAGCAGCCAAGTTCCCGGGAGCAATGAGCAGTTCTTC. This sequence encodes CASSQVPGSNEQFF.

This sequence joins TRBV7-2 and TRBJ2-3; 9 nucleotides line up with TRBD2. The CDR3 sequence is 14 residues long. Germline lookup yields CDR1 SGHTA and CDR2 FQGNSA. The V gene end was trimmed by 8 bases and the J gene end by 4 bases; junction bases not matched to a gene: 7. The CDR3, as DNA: TGTGCCAGCTCTAGCGGGACAAGCTCAGATACGCAGTATTTT. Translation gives CASSSGTSSDTQYF.

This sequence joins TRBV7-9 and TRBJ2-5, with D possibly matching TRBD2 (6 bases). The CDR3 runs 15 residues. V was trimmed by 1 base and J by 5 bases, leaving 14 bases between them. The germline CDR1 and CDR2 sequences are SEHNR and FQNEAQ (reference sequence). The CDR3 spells CASSLVGSSGETQYF. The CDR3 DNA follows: TGTGCCAGCAGCTTAGTCGGGAGTAGTGGTGAGACCCAGTACTTC.

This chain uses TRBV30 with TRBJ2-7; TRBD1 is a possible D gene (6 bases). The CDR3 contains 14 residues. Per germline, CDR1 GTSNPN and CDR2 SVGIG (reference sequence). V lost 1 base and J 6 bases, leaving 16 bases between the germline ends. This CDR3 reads CAWSEQTGRGEQYF. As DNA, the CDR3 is TGTGCCTGGAGTGAACAAACAGGCAGGGGCGAGCAGTACTTC.

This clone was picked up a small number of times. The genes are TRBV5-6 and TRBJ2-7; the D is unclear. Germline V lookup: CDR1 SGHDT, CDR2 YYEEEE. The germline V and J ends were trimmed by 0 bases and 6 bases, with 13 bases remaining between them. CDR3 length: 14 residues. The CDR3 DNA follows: TGTGCCAGCAGCTTGGACGCTGCGACCGTCGAGCAGTACTTC. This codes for CASSLDAATVEQYF.

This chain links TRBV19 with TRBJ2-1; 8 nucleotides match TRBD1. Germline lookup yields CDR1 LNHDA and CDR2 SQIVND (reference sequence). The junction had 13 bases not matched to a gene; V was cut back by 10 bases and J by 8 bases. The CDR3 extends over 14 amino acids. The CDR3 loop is CATDEDRDGDEQFF. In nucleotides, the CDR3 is TGTGCCACCGATGAGGACAGGGATGGGGATGAGCAGTTCTTC.

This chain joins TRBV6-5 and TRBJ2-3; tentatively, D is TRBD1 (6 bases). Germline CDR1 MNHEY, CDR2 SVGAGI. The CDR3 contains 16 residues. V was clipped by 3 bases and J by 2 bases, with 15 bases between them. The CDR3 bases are TGTGCCAGCAGTTATGGTGTGGGGGCGCCCACAGATACGCAGTATTTT. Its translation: CASSYGVGAPTDTQYF.

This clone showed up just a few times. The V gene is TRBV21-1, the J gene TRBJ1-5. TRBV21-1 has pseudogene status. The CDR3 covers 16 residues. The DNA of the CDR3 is TGTGCCAGCAGCCTAAAGGACCGGCGGGGCAATCAGCCCCAGCATTTT. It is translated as CASSLKDRRGNQPQHF.

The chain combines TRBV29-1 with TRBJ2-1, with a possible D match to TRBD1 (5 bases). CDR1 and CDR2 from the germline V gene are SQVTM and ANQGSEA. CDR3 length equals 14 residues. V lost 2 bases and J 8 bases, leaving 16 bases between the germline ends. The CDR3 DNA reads TGCAGCGTTGAATACCGACCAAGGGGCGATGAGCAGTTCTTC. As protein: CSVEYRPRGDEQFF.

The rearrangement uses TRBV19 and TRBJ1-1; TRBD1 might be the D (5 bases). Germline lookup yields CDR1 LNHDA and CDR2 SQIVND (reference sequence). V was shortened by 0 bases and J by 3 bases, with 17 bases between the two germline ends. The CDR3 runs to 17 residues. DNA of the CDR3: TGTGCCAGTAGTATAGAGGGGACGGGGAGGTATCACACTGAAGCTTTCTTT. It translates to CASSIEGTGRYHTEAFF.

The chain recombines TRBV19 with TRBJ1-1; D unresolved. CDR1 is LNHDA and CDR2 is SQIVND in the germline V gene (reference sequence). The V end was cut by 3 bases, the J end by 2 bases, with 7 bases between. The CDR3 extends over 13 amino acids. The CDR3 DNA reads TGTGCCAGTAGTATGGTAGTAAACACTGAAGCTTTCTTT. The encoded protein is CASSMVVNTEAFF.

CDR3 bases: TGTGCCAGTCTACAGGGTAATGAGCAGTTCTTC. Its translation: CASLQGNEQFF. The chain combines TRBV5-6 with TRBJ2-1; TRBD1 is a possible D gene (6 bases). The CDR3 sequence is 11 residues long. Germline values: CDR1 SGHDT, CDR2 YYEEEE. Trimming took 8 bases from V and 7 from J, leaving 10 bases between them.

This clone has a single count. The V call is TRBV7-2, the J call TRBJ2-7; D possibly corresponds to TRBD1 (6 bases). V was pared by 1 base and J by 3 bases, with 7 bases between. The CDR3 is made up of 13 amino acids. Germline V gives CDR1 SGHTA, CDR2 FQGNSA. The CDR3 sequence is CASSLGGGYEQYF. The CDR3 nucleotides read TGTGCCAGCAGCTTAGGAGGGGGCTACGAGCAGTACTTC.

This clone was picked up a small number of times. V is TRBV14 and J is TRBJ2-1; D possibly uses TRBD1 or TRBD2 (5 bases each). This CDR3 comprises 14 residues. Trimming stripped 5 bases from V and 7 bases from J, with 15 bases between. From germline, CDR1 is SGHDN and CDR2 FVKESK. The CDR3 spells CASSVLGRVNEQFF. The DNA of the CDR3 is TGTGCCAGCAGCGTCCTGGGGCGGGTTAATGAGCAGTTCTTC.

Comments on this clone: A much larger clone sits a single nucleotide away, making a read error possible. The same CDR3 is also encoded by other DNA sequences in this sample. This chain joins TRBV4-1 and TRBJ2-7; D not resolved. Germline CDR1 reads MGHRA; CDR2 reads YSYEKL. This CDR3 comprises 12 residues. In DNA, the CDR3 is TGTGCCAGCAGCCAAGATAGCTACGAGCAGTACTTC. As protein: CASSQDSYEQYF.

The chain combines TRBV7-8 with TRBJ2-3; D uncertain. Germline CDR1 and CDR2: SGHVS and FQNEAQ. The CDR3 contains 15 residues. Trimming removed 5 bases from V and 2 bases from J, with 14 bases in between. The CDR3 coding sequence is TGTGCCAGCAGCCCCGGCTGGGCCAACACAGATACGCAGTATTTT. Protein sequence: CASSPGWANTDTQYF.

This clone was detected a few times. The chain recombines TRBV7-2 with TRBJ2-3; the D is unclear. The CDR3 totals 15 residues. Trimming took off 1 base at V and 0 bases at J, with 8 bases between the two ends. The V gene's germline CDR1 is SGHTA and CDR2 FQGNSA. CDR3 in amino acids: CASSLVGSSTDTQYF. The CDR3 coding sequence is TGTGCCAGCAGCTTAGTTGGCAGCAGCACAGATACGCAGTATTTT. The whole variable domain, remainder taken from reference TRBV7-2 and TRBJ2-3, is GAGVSQSPSNKVTEKGKDVELRCDPISGHTALYWYRQSLGQGLEFLIYFQGNSAPDKSGLPSDRFSAERTGGSVSTLTIQRTQQEDSAVYLCASSLVGSSTDTQYFGPGTRLTVL.

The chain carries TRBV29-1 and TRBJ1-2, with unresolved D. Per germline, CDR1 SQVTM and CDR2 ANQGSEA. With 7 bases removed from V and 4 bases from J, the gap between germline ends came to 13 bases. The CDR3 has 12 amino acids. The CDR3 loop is CSAPDGLYGYTF. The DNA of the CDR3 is TGCAGCGCACCCGACGGGCTCTATGGCTACACCTTC.

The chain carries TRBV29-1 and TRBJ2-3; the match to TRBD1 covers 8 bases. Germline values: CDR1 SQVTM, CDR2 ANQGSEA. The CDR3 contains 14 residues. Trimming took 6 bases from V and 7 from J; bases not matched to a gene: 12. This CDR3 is CSVLRGQVLNTQYF. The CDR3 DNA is TGCAGCGTACTCAGGGGGCAGGTACTAAATACGCAGTATTTT.

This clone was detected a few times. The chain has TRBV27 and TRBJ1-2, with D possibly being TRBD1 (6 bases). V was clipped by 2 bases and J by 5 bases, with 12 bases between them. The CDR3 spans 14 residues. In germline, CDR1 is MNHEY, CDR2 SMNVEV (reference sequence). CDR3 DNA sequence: TGTGCCAGCAGTTTAGCGGGGGCGACGTATGGCTACACCTTC. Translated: CASSLAGATYGYTF.

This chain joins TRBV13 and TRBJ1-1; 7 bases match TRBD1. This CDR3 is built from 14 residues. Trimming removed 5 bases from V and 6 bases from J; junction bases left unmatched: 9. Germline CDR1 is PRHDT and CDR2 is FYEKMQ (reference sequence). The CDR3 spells CASSARDRQAEAFF. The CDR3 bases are TGTGCCAGCAGCGCCCGGGACAGACAGGCTGAAGCTTTCTTT.

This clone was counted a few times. CDR3 region: CASSTYRDRAYEQYF. CDR3 sequence (DNA): TGTGCCAGCAGCACCTACCGGGACAGGGCTTACGAGCAGTACTTC. J is TRBJ2-7 and V is TRBV7-6; 9 bases are a match to TRBD1. CDR3 length: 15 amino acids. Germline trimming cut 5 bases from V and 4 bases from J; bases unmatched to any gene: 9. Germline V gene sequence: CDR1 SGHVS, CDR2 FNYEAQ. Based on the CDR3 plus reference TRBV7-6 and TRBJ2-7, the full variable domain is GAGVSQSPRYKVTKRGQDVALRCDPISGHVSLYWYRQALGQGPEFLTYFNYEAQQDKSGLPNDRFSAERPEGSISTLTIQRTEQRDSAMYRCASSTYRDRAYEQYFGPGTRLTVT.

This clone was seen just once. Here the CDR3 reads CATSRTGGLYEQYF. CDR3 nucleotides: TGTGCCACCTCCCGGACAGGGGGCTTATACGAGCAGTACTTC. The V gene is TRBV6-1, the J gene TRBJ2-7; 11 nucleotides line up with TRBD1. The length of the CDR3 is 14 residues. Per the germline V gene, CDR1 is MNHNS and CDR2 is SASEGT. Trimming removed 10 bases from V and 4 bases from J; junction bases left unmatched: 9.